The 26 T cell receptor beta chains below come from one sample, sequenced in a study of T cell changes during pregnancy in multiple sclerosis. The data were produced by immunoSEQ multiplex PCR, yet TCRdb's version contains in-frame clones alone and is incomplete. This repertoire shows tens of thousands of clones, about 91% found once; its top ten account for 2% to 3%. The sample here was peripheral blood, taken before pregnancy. The receptors stem from a female donor with multiple sclerosis, enrolled in a pregnancy study.

The genes are TRBV12-5 and TRBJ2-2, with a tentative D call TRBD2 (5 bases). Germline CDR1 is LGHNT and CDR2 is FRNRAP. The CDR3 totals 13 residues. Trimming left V 4 bases short and J 6 bases short, with 9 bases between. The CDR3 sequence is CASGSLAAGELFF. The DNA for the CDR3 is TGTGCTAGTGGTTCGCTAGCCGCCGGGGAGCTGTTTTTT.

The chain is built from TRBV5-1 and TRBJ2-7; D uncertain. CDR1 and CDR2 from the germline V gene are SGHRS and YFSETQ. Trimming took off 4 bases at V and 0 bases at J, with 11 bases between the two ends. The length of the CDR3 is 14 residues. CDR3 region: CASSPRGFSYEQYF. CDR3 DNA sequence: TGCGCCAGCAGCCCCCGCGGCTTCTCCTACGAGCAGTACTTC.

The chain is built from TRBV6-6 and TRBJ2-1; no definite D call. From germline, CDR1 is MNHNY and CDR2 SVGAGI (reference sequence). Trimming took off 0 bases at V and 4 bases at J, with 7 bases between the two ends. The length of the CDR3 is 14 residues. The CDR3 DNA reads as TGTGCCAGCAGTTACTCGAGAGTTTACAATGAGCAGTTCTTC. It is translated as CASSYSRVYNEQFF.

This chain joins TRBV19 and TRBJ1-1; D is unclear. Deletions cut 1 base from V and 1 base from J, with 10 bases between. Germline V gives CDR1 LNHDA, CDR2 SQIVND (reference sequence). This CDR3 region has 15 residues. For the CDR3, the DNA is TGTGCCAGTAGTATAGGAGGGATACGGAACACTGAAGCTTTCTTT. It specifies CASSIGGIRNTEAFF.

J is TRBJ2-3 and V is TRBV19; tentatively, D is TRBD1 (6 bases). Trimming took 11 bases from V and 1 from J, leaving 13 bases between them. This CDR3 region has 13 residues. CDR1 and CDR2 from the germline V gene are LNHDA and SQIVND (reference sequence). DNA for the CDR3: TGTGCCTGCCAGGGGTTTGGCACAGATACGCAGTATTTT. Protein: CACQGFGTDTQYF. The whole variable domain, remainder taken from reference TRBV19 and TRBJ2-3, is DGGITQSPKYLFRKEGQNVTLSCEQNLNHDAMYWYRQDPGQGLRLIYYSQIVNDFQKGDIAEGYSVSREKKESFPLTVTSAQKNPTAFYLCACQGFGTDTQYFGPGTRLTVL.

In DNA, the CDR3 is TGTGCCAGCACGCGAGGCGGGTATACGGGAAACACCATATATTTT. Its protein is CASTRGGYTGNTIYF. The chain uses TRBV28 and TRBJ1-3; unclear D gene. Germline CDR1 MDHEN, CDR2 SYDVKM. The length of the CDR3 is 15 residues. The V end lost 7 bases, the J end lost 4 bases, and 17 bases lay between the germline ends.

This rearrangement joins TRBV2 to TRBJ2-7; 9 positions agree with TRBD2. CDR1 and CDR2 from the germline V gene are SNHLY and FYNNEI. This CDR3 is built from 16 residues. V shed 2 bases and J 6 bases; nucleotides not matched to a gene: 11. As DNA, the CDR3 is TGTGCCAGCAGTGAATTCGTTCTAGCGGGAAGATTCGAGCAGTACTTC. As protein: CASSEFVLAGRFEQYF.

V and J are TRBV5-1 and TRBJ2-5; 14 bases are a match to TRBD2. V gave up 4 bases and J gave up 6 bases; unmatched junction bases: 5. The germline CDR1 and CDR2 sequences are SGHRS and YFSETQ. The CDR3 loop spans 15 amino acids. The CDR3 coding sequence is TGCGCCAGCAGCGAGGGACTAGCGGGAGTAAAGACCCAGTACTTC. The encoded protein is CASSEGLAGVKTQYF.

The chain carries TRBV7-3 and TRBJ2-7; 8 bases match TRBD2. The CDR3 loop spans 14 amino acids. Germline values: CDR1 SGHTA, CDR2 FQGTGA. V lost 5 bases to trimming and J lost 5 bases; unmatched junction nucleotides: 8. CDR3 sequence (DNA): TGTGCCAGCAGCAACGCGGGAGGAGGTAACGAGCAGTACTTC. It is translated as CASSNAGGGNEQYF.

CDR3 loop: CASSFGGQASGRSGEQYF. CDR3 sequence (DNA): TGCGCCAGCAGCTTTGGGGGCCAGGCTAGCGGGAGATCGGGCGAGCAGTACTTC. The genes are TRBV5-1 and TRBJ2-7; 10 bases are a match to TRBD2. This CDR3 is built from 18 residues. The V gene end was trimmed by 2 bases and the J gene end by 6 bases; junction bases not matched to a gene: 17. Germline CDR1 SGHRS, CDR2 YFSETQ.

J is TRBJ2-1 and V is TRBV25-1, with 9 nucleotides matching TRBD2. The CDR3 has 17 amino acids. The germline V gene has CDR1 MGHDK and CDR2 SYGVNS. V lost 5 bases, J lost 7 bases, and 15 bases stayed unmatched. This CDR3 reads CASSKGSSGSRANEQFF. For the CDR3, the DNA is TGTGCCAGCAGTAAAGGGAGTAGCGGGAGTAGAGCTAATGAGCAGTTCTTC.

J is TRBJ2-3 and V is TRBV19, with 8 bases identical to TRBD2. CDR3 length: 15 residues. Germline V lookup: CDR1 LNHDA, CDR2 SQIVND (reference sequence). Trimming cost V 7 bases and J 0 bases; bases outside gene matches: 6. The CDR3, as DNA: TGTGCCAGTAACGGCGGGAGGAAAAGCACAGATACGCAGTATTTT. Residues: CASNGGRKSTDTQYF.

The chain carries TRBV5-1 and TRBJ2-3, with D possibly being TRBD2 (5 bases). The germline CDR1 and CDR2 sequences are SGHRS and YFSETQ. CDR3 size: 14 residues. V lost 2 bases, J lost 6 bases, and 13 bases lay in between. DNA for the CDR3: TGCGCCAGCAGCTTCGGGGTTGCCCCGGATACGCAGTATTTT. The encoded protein is CASSFGVAPDTQYF.

The chain joins TRBV6-1 to TRBJ2-1; tentatively, D is TRBD2 (5 bases). Trimming cost V 8 bases and J 5 bases, with 7 bases left between them. The CDR3 totals 11 residues. Per germline, CDR1 MNHNS and CDR2 SASEGT. This CDR3 is CASLGNNEQFF. The CDR3, as DNA: TGTGCCAGCCTCGGGAACAATGAGCAGTTCTTC.

The rearrangement uses TRBV29-1 and TRBJ2-1; TRBD2 aligns across 7 bases. Losses at the gene ends were 5 bases for V and 6 bases for J; bases not matched to a gene: 13. Germline V gives CDR1 SQVTM, CDR2 ANQGSEA. This CDR3 is 15 amino acids long. The CDR3 coding sequence is TGCAGCGTTCCCAGGGAGGGCCACCTTGTCAATGAGCAGTTCTTC. Its protein is CSVPREGHLVNEQFF.

V is TRBV7-9 and J is TRBJ2-1; 10 positions agree with TRBD2. Per the germline V gene, CDR1 is SEHNR and CDR2 is FQNEAQ (reference sequence). The CDR3 covers 17 residues. V trimming: 5 bases; J trimming: 3 bases; junction bases outside the gene matches: 10. The CDR3: CASSLSRAGGVYNEQFF. The DNA for the CDR3 is TGTGCCAGCAGCCTGTCAAGAGCGGGAGGGGTCTACAATGAGCAGTTCTTC.

This rearrangement joins TRBV5-6 to TRBJ2-3; 8 nucleotides align to TRBD1. V dropped 1 base and J dropped 11; count of bases not matched to a gene: 6. Germline V lookup: CDR1 SGHDT, CDR2 YYEEEE. This CDR3 is 13 amino acids long. The CDR3 DNA reads TGTGCCAGCAGCTTGTCCTCGGGACAGGTGCAGTATTTT. This gives the protein CASSLSSGQVQYF.

Only one count was recorded for this clone. The CDR3 loop reads CAWSEAYGRAKSYEQYF. CDR3 DNA sequence: TGTGCCTGGAGCGAAGCCTATGGCAGGGCCAAATCCTACGAGCAGTACTTC. The chain recombines TRBV30 with TRBJ2-7, with TRBD1 as a possible D gene (5 bases). V lost 3 bases and J 1 base, leaving 22 bases between the germline ends. The length of the CDR3 is 17 residues. Per the germline V gene, CDR1 is GTSNPN and CDR2 is SVGIG (reference sequence).

This rearrangement joins TRBV18 to TRBJ1-1; a possible D gene is TRBD1 (5 bases). Germline V CDR1 and CDR2: KGHSH, LQKENI. V dropped 3 bases and J dropped 1 base, with 12 bases sitting between them. The CDR3 covers 15 residues. The CDR3 DNA reads TGTGCCAGCTCACCGATCGGGGGGAAGAACACTGAAGCTTTCTTT. It specifies CASSPIGGKNTEAFF.

The chain couples TRBV7-8 to TRBJ1-2; TRBD1 might be the D (5 bases). Germline V gives CDR1 SGHVS, CDR2 FQNEAQ. This CDR3 spans 16 amino acids. V lost 5 bases, J lost 0 bases, and 16 bases lay in between. The CDR3 nucleotides read TGTGCCAGCAGCCTATACCGGGACTTAGCTAACTATGGCTACACCTTC. It is translated as CASSLYRDLANYGYTF.

V is TRBV12-2 and J is TRBJ2-6; the table's D call, TRBD1, has no DNA check behind it. TRBV12-2 is a known pseudogene. This CDR3 has 20 residues. CDR3 amino acids: CASRLEGEDRGPSGANVLTF. CDR3 nucleotides: TGTGCAAGTCGCTTAGAAGGAGAGGACAGGGGACCCTCTGGGGCCAACGTCCTGACTTTC.

This rearrangement joins TRBV5-1 to TRBJ2-1; D might be TRBD2 (5 bases). CDR3 size: 17 residues. Between the trimmed V and J ends, which lost 4 bases and 1 base, there was a span of 18 bases. The V gene's germline CDR1 is SGHRS and CDR2 YFSETQ. CDR3 sequence reads: CASSPMDFRGSYNEQFF. CDR3 DNA: TGCGCCAGCAGCCCAATGGACTTCCGCGGGTCCTACAATGAGCAGTTCTTC.

V is TRBV29-1 and J is TRBJ1-3, with 7 positions matching TRBD1. V lost 7 bases and J lost 4; bases outside the gene matches: 4. CDR3 size: 12 residues. Germline-derived CDR1 and CDR2 are SQVTM and ANQGSEA. DNA for the CDR3: TGCAGCGCCTGGGACAGCGGAAACACCATATATTTT. Translation: CSAWDSGNTIYF.

The chain carries TRBV6-1 and TRBJ2-7; D is perhaps TRBD2 (6 bases). Germline assignment: CDR1 MNHNS and CDR2 SASEGT. This CDR3 region has 14 residues. Trimming removed 6 bases at V and 5 bases at J, with 17 bases between. The CDR3 DNA follows: TGTGCCAGCAGAAATTCCGGGGGTACGAACGAGCAGTACTTC. Its protein product is CASRNSGGTNEQYF.

The CDR3 DNA reads as TGTGCCAGCAGTCCACGGACAGGTGTCAATACGCAGTATTTT. Protein product: CASSPRTGVNTQYF. V gene TRBV28 combines with J gene TRBJ2-3; TRBD1 agrees at 7 bases. The length of the CDR3 is 14 residues. In germline, CDR1 is MDHEN, CDR2 SYDVKM. Trimming at V came to 5 bases and at J to 7 bases, leaving 9 bases not matched to a gene.

This chain uses TRBV18 with TRBJ1-2, with TRBD1 matching 9 bases. The CDR3 is 12 amino acids. The junction had 3 bases not matched to a gene; V was cut back by 5 bases and J by 8 bases. Germline values: CDR1 KGHSH, CDR2 LQKENI. This CDR3 reads CASSAQGAGYTF. CDR3 nucleotides: TGTGCCAGCTCAGCACAGGGGGCGGGCTACACCTTC. Together with reference TRBV18 and TRBJ1-2, the CDR3 gives the full variable domain: NAGVMQNPRHLVRRRGQEARLRCSPMKGHSHVYWYRQLPEEGLKFMVYLQKENIIDESGMPKERFSAEFPKEGPSILRIQQVVRGDSAAYFCASSAQGAGYTFGSGTRLTVV.